These 18 T cell receptor beta chains share one sample of origin, sequenced in a study of CD8 T cells in Susac syndrome. An input of roughly 0.5 to 1 ug of RNA was subjected to reverse transcription using random hexamers. TCRdb redid the calling of the immunoSEQ multiplex PCR reads with MiXCR, one entry per CDR3 protein. The sample carries about 90,000 distinct CDR3 sequences, about 96% recorded once. The specimen was CD8+ T cells from PBMCs. The receptors come from a human donor with Susac syndrome.

The gene calls are TRBV12-3 or TRBV12-4 and TRBJ2-5; D gene uncertain. The ends were cut back, 4 bases at V and 10 bases at J, with 13 bases in the middle. This CDR3 is 12 amino acids long. The DNA for the CDR3 is TGTGCCAGCAGTTCCATAGTTTTCGTCCAGTACTTC. Translation: CASSSIVFVQYF.

V is TRBV4-3 and J is TRBJ2-7; D is unclear. Trimming stripped 0 bases from V and 2 bases from J, with 8 bases between. Germline CDR1 and CDR2: LGHNA and YSLEER. The CDR3 loop spans 14 amino acids. CDR3 protein: CASSQEIRTYEQYF. CDR3 bases: TGCGCCAGCAGCCAAGAAATTCGTACCTACGAGCAGTACTTC.

V is TRBV24-1 and J is TRBJ1-5; the D gene is possibly TRBD1 (6 bases). The CDR3 runs to 16 residues. CDR1 is KGHDR, CDR2 SFDVKD, per germline. Between the trimmed V and J ends, which lost 3 bases and 4 bases, there was a span of 15 bases. CDR3 in amino acids: CATSDPRGQGNQPQHF. As DNA, the CDR3 is TGTGCCACCAGTGATCCGCGGGGGCAGGGGAATCAGCCCCAGCATTTT.

The rearrangement links TRBV20-1 to TRBJ1-3; maybe TRBD1 (6 bases). V lost 1 base to trimming and J lost 6 bases, with 16 bases between them. Germline V gene data show CDR1 as DFQATT and CDR2 as SNEGSKA (reference sequence). The CDR3 contains 15 residues. The CDR3 region is CSARVGGSGENTIYF. CDR3 DNA: TGCAGTGCTAGAGTCGGGGGCTCAGGGGAAAACACCATATATTTT.

This sequence joins TRBV30 and TRBJ2-3, with D possibly TRBD2 on 5 matching bases. CDR1 is GTSNPN and CDR2 is SVGIG in the germline V gene (reference sequence). The CDR3 is 14 residues long. Trimming stripped 5 bases from V and 6 bases from J, with 18 bases between. The DNA for the CDR3 is TGTGCCTGGGCCCCCACGGGAAGGTCGGATACGCAGTATTTT. Amino acid sequence: CAWAPTGRSDTQYF.

The rearrangement uses TRBV2 and TRBJ2-3, with D possibly being TRBD1 (5 bases). The V and J ends lost 5 bases and 0 bases respectively, with 12 bases between them. The CDR3 runs to 15 residues. The germline V gene has CDR1 SNHLY and CDR2 FYNNEI. CDR3 bases: TGTGCCAGCAGTAGACAGCCGCCCAGCACAGATACGCAGTATTTT. Residues: CASSRQPPSTDTQYF. Full variable domain (remainder filled in from reference TRBV2 and TRBJ2-3): EPEVTQTPSHQVTQMGQEVILRCVPISNHLYFYWYRQILGQKVEFLVSFYNNEISEKSEIFDDQFSVERPDGSNFTLKIRSTKLEDSAMYFCASSRQPPSTDTQYFGPGTRLTVL.

The CDR3 reads CASSGRFFEQFF. The CDR3 DNA reads as TGTGCCAGCAGTGGTAGGTTCTTTGAGCAGTTCTTC. V is TRBV2 and J is TRBJ2-1; the D is unclear. The V end was cut by 4 bases, the J end by 9 bases, with 10 bases between. In germline, CDR1 is SNHLY, CDR2 FYNNEI. The CDR3 spans 12 residues.

This clonotype was detected once. This chain links TRBV7-9 with TRBJ1-5; TRBD1 is a possible D gene (5 bases). With 7 bases removed from V and 10 bases from J, the gap between germline ends came to 17 bases. The CDR3 is 13 residues long. The germline V gene has CDR1 SEHNR and CDR2 FQNEAQ (reference sequence). The CDR3 region has the DNA TGTGCCAGCACCGACGGGGGGGGAGAACCCCAGCATTTT. It translates to CASTDGGGEPQHF.

The chain links TRBV20-1 to TRBJ2-7; D gene unclear. Germline V gives CDR1 DFQATT, CDR2 SNEGSKA (reference sequence). Between the trimmed V and J ends, which lost 3 bases and 5 bases, there was a span of 8 bases. The CDR3 runs to 11 residues. CDR3 in amino acids: CSARMGNEQYF. DNA for the CDR3: TGCAGTGCTAGGATGGGGAACGAGCAGTACTTC.

V usage is TRBV6-5 and J usage is TRBJ2-1, with D unclear. The CDR3 sequence is 15 residues long. CDR1 is MNHEY and CDR2 is SVGAGI in the germline V gene. V lost 6 bases and J 7 bases, leaving 19 bases between the germline ends. This CDR3 is CASSPGQISLNEQFF. The CDR3 DNA reads TGTGCCAGCAGCCCCGGTCAGATAAGTTTGAATGAGCAGTTCTTC.

The chain couples TRBV20-1 to TRBJ2-5; 12 nucleotides align to TRBD2. The CDR3 totals 15 residues. Per the germline V gene, CDR1 is DFQATT and CDR2 is SNEGSKA (reference sequence). Trimming cost V 1 base and J 5 bases; bases outside gene matches: 5. The CDR3, as DNA: TGCAGTGCTAGAGGGACTAGCGGGGCCCCGGAGACCCAGTACTTC. Translating it yields CSARGTSGAPETQYF.

The V call is TRBV29-1, the J call TRBJ1-2; D is unresolved. The V end was cut by 1 base, the J end by 4 bases, with 7 bases between. CDR3 length equals 12 residues. Germline values: CDR1 SQVTM, CDR2 ANQGSEA. The CDR3 DNA sequence: TGCAGCGTTGAAGGGACCTTCTATGGCTACACCTTC. As protein: CSVEGTFYGYTF.

The J gene is TRBJ2-2, the V gene TRBV4-2; the D is unclear. CDR3 length: 14 amino acids. Germline values: CDR1 LGHNA, CDR2 YNFKEQ. Trimming pared 0 bases from V and 5 bases from J, leaving 7 bases between. The CDR3 sequence is CASSQEWVTGELFF. CDR3 in DNA: TGTGCCAGCAGCCAAGAATGGGTTACCGGGGAGCTGTTTTTT.

The chain has TRBV7-9 and TRBJ1-6; D is possibly TRBD1 (5 bases). Per germline, CDR1 SEHNR and CDR2 FQNEAQ (reference sequence). V lost 6 bases and J lost 7, with 13 bases in between. The CDR3 runs to 14 residues. CDR3 sequence: CASRGVGGNSPLHF. CDR3 in DNA: TGTGCCAGCAGGGGGGTTGGAGGGAATTCACCCCTCCACTTT.

The chain recombines TRBV4-1 with TRBJ2-5; TRBD2 aligns across 8 bases. The CDR3 totals 15 residues. Germline values: CDR1 MGHRA, CDR2 YSYEKL. V gave up 5 bases and J gave up 2 bases; unmatched junction bases: 7. The CDR3 spells CASSASGGRQETQYF. For the CDR3, the DNA is TGCGCCAGCAGCGCTTCGGGGGGGCGGCAAGAGACCCAGTACTTC.

This chain links TRBV5-6 with TRBJ1-6; possibly TRBD1 for D (5 bases). V dropped 5 bases and J dropped 6 bases, with 15 bases sitting between them. CDR3 size: 15 residues. Germline CDR1 reads SGHDT; CDR2 reads YYEEEE. The CDR3 bases are TGTGCCAGCAGTACATGGGTGGGGGGTAATTCACCCCTCCACTTT. It specifies CASSTWVGGNSPLHF.

This chain joins TRBV29-1 and TRBJ1-4; D ambiguous. The CDR3 runs 15 residues. V lost 0 bases and J 7 bases, leaving 15 bases between the germline ends. Per germline, CDR1 SQVTM and CDR2 ANQGSEA. In DNA form, the CDR3 reads TGCAGCGTTGAAGATGAAGGAGGGTTCGGTGAAAAACTGTTTTTT. As protein: CSVEDEGGFGEKLFF. The full variable domain, completed using reference TRBV29-1 and TRBJ1-4, is SAVISQKPSRDICQRGTSLTIQCQVDSQVTMMFWYRQQPGQSLTLIATANQGSEATYESGFVIDKFPISRPNLTFSTLTVSNMSPEDSSIYLCSVEDEGGFGEKLFFGSGTQLSVL.

The chain employs TRBV19 and TRBJ1-1; D unclear. The CDR3 spans 13 residues. CDR1 is LNHDA and CDR2 is SQIVND in the germline V gene (reference sequence). Trimming stripped 10 bases from V and 5 bases from J, with 17 bases between. The chain's CDR3 is CAITDIYRTEAFF. The CDR3 DNA reads TGTGCCATTACGGATATCTATCGTACTGAAGCTTTCTTT.